The 30 T cell receptor beta chains below all came from one sample that was sequenced in a study of shared clonotypes between healthy human individuals. The table came from immunoSEQ multiplex PCR; TCRdb's copy has only in-frame clones and leaves some out. The sample carries about 1.5 million clones, nearly 99% recorded once. Sequencing input: naive CD4+ T cells sorted from blood. Subset here: CD45RA+ positively selected. These receptors came from a man aged 25-40 years in good health.

This chain uses TRBV5-1 with TRBJ2-5, with unresolved D. Germline CDR1 reads SGHRS; CDR2 reads YFSETQ. This CDR3 is 15 amino acids long. The V and J ends lost 4 bases and 0 bases respectively, with 13 bases between them. In DNA form, the CDR3 reads TGCGCCAGCAGCCCCGGACGGCAGTACCAAGAGACCCAGTACTTC. Translated: CASSPGRQYQETQYF.

Concerning this clone itself: Other DNA sequences in the sample encode the same CDR3. V and J are TRBV14 and TRBJ2-7; unclear D gene. CDR1 and CDR2 (germline): SGHDN, FVKESK. V was trimmed by 1 base and J by 4 bases, leaving 8 bases between them. This CDR3 is 13 amino acids long. The CDR3 DNA reads TGTGCCAGCAGCCAAGTTTCTTCATACGAGCAGTACTTC. Protein product: CASSQVSSYEQYF. Together with reference TRBV14 and TRBJ2-7, the CDR3 gives the full variable domain: EAGVTQFPSHSVIEKGQTVTLRCDPISGHDNLYWYRRVMGKEIKFLLHFVKESKQDESGMPNNRFLAERTGGTYSTLKVQPAELEDSGVYFCASSQVSSYEQYFGPGTRLTVT.

This clone was seen a single time. Other nucleotide sequences from this sample produce the same CDR3. The chain uses TRBV5-4 and TRBJ2-3; D gene unclear. The V end lost 2 bases, the J end lost 0 bases, and 4 bases lay between the germline ends. Per germline, CDR1 SGHNT and CDR2 YYREEE (reference sequence). CDR3 length: 13 residues. The CDR3 nucleotides are TGTGCCAGCAGCTTCGCAAGCACAGATACGCAGTATTTT. It is translated as CASSFASTDTQYF.

The V and J genes are TRBV5-1 and TRBJ1-1; D is uncertain. This CDR3 has 13 amino acids. Germline assignment: CDR1 SGHRS and CDR2 YFSETQ. The V and J ends lost 1 base and 3 bases respectively, with 7 bases between them. CDR3 protein: CASSLFWDTEAFF. The CDR3 region has the DNA TGCGCCAGCAGCTTGTTTTGGGACACTGAAGCTTTCTTT.

This chain connects TRBV11-2 to TRBJ2-3; the match to TRBD2 covers 11 bases. CDR3 size: 18 residues. Germline CDR1 is SGHAT and CDR2 is FQNNGV. V was pared by 5 bases and J by 7 bases, with 17 bases of the junction left unmatched. The CDR3: CASSPKVLAGGPHHTQYF. The CDR3 DNA is TGTGCCAGCAGCCCGAAGGTCCTAGCGGGAGGACCACACCATACGCAGTATTTT.

This sequence joins TRBV5-1 and TRBJ2-7; TRBD1 or TRBD2 may be the D gene (5 bases each). Trimming stripped 3 bases from V and 0 bases from J, with 13 bases between. From germline, CDR1 is SGHRS and CDR2 YFSETQ. The CDR3 sequence is 15 residues long. CDR3 loop: CASSSGTLDSYEQYF. The CDR3 DNA reads TGCGCCAGCAGCTCCGGGACCCTAGACTCCTACGAGCAGTACTTC.

This sequence joins TRBV28 and TRBJ2-5, with D possibly being TRBD1 or TRBD2 (5 bases each). Germline V gene data show CDR1 as MDHEN and CDR2 as SYDVKM. This CDR3 is built from 13 residues. The V end was cut by 1 base, the J end by 5 bases, with 8 bases between. The CDR3 DNA reads TGTGCCAGCAGTTTATCAGGGACGGAGACCCAGTACTTC. It specifies CASSLSGTETQYF.

The rearrangement links TRBV19 to TRBJ1-2; TRBD1 might be the D (5 bases). This CDR3 is 13 amino acids long. Germline values: CDR1 LNHDA, CDR2 SQIVND (reference sequence). The germline V and J ends were trimmed by 6 bases and 8 bases, with 16 bases remaining between them. CDR3 DNA: TGTGCCAGTAGGACGACGGGAACAGGCGGCTACACCTTC. This codes for CASRTTGTGGYTF.

The gene calls are TRBV18 and TRBJ1-1; D gene uncertain. The CDR3 has 15 residues. Germline V gene data show CDR1 as KGHSH and CDR2 as LQKENI. The ends were cut back, 2 bases at V and 0 bases at J, with 10 bases in the middle. In DNA form, the CDR3 reads TGTGCCAGCTCACCAGGTTTGGGAATGAACACTGAAGCTTTCTTT. This gives the protein CASSPGLGMNTEAFF.

The rearrangement links TRBV7-3 to TRBJ2-3; 8 nucleotides align to TRBD2. This CDR3 is built from 15 residues. CDR1 is SGHTA and CDR2 is FQGTGA in the germline V gene. The junction had 4 bases not matched to a gene; V was cut back by 3 bases and J by 2 bases. CDR3 DNA: TGTGCCAGCAGCTTGGCGGGAGGTTACACAGATACGCAGTATTTT. The encoded protein is CASSLAGGYTDTQYF.

J is TRBJ1-1 and V is TRBV5-5; TRBD1 is a possible D gene (5 bases). The CDR3 runs to 15 residues. V lost 0 bases and J lost 4, with 13 bases in between. The germline CDR1 and CDR2 sequences are SGHKS and YYEKEE (reference sequence). CDR3: CASSLAPGGGTEAFF. The CDR3 region has the DNA TGTGCCAGCAGCTTGGCGCCGGGTGGGGGCACTGAAGCTTTCTTT.

DNA of the CDR3: TGTGCCAGCAGCTATCCGGGACAGGGCTACGAGCAGTACTTC. This translates into CASSYPGQGYEQYF. This sequence joins TRBV7-9 and TRBJ2-7; 9 positions match TRBD1. V lost 4 bases and J lost 3; bases outside the gene matches: 4. Germline V gives CDR1 SEHNR, CDR2 FQNEAQ (reference sequence). This CDR3 contains 14 residues.

The gene calls are TRBV11-2 and TRBJ1-1; D is unresolved. The CDR3 is 14 residues long. The germline V gene has CDR1 SGHAT and CDR2 FQNNGV. Between the trimmed V and J ends, which lost 0 bases and 10 bases, there was a span of 15 bases. CDR3 nucleotide sequence: TGTGCCAGCAGCTTAGAAGGCCACGCTAGCGGAGCTTTCTTT. This codes for CASSLEGHASGAFF. The whole variable domain, filled in from reference TRBV11-2 and TRBJ1-1, reads EAGVAQSPRYKIIEKRQSVAFWCNPISGHATLYWYQQILGQGPKLLIQFQNNGVVDDSQLPKDRFSAERLKGVDSTLKIQPAKLEDSAVYLCASSLEGHASGAFFGQGTRLTVV.

V usage is TRBV7-2 and J usage is TRBJ1-2; maybe TRBD1 (6 bases). CDR3 length: 15 residues. Germline V gene sequence: CDR1 SGHTA, CDR2 FQGNSA. V was trimmed by 7 bases and J by 4 bases, leaving 19 bases between them. CDR3 DNA: TGTGCCAGCAACCGTATCAGGGGAAACGTCTATGGCTACACCTTC. Translation: CASNRIRGNVYGYTF.

To note about this clone: The identical CDR3 is also encoded by other nucleotide sequences in the sample. The V gene is TRBV29-1, the J gene TRBJ1-4; TRBD1 aligns across 7 bases. The V gene's germline CDR1 is SQVTM and CDR2 ANQGSEA. The CDR3 has 13 residues. The J segment lost 7 bases and the V segment lost 1 base, leaving 3 bases of the junction unmatched. CDR3 region: CSVEGQGGEKLFF. CDR3 in DNA: TGCAGCGTTGAAGGGCAGGGGGGTGAAAAACTGTTTTTT.

V usage is TRBV4-2 and J usage is TRBJ2-1; tentative D call: TRBD2 (6 bases). The germline CDR1 and CDR2 sequences are LGHNA and YNFKEQ. With 0 bases removed from V and 4 bases from J, the gap between germline ends came to 10 bases. The CDR3 has 15 amino acids. The CDR3 coding sequence is TGTGCCAGCAGCCAAGAGCCTAGCGAATACAATGAGCAGTTCTTC. Its translation is CASSQEPSEYNEQFF.

The chain is built from TRBV9 and TRBJ2-3, with TRBD2 matching 12 bases. The J segment lost 1 base and the V segment lost 0 bases, leaving 12 bases of the junction unmatched. CDR3 length: 20 residues. Germline V CDR1 and CDR2: SGDLS, YYNGEE. The CDR3 is CASSVAPASTSGRGTDTQYF. The CDR3 DNA is TGTGCCAGCAGCGTAGCTCCCGCTTCGACTAGCGGGAGAGGCACAGATACGCAGTATTTT.

The rearrangement uses TRBV5-4 and TRBJ2-3; D perhaps matches TRBD2 (5 bases). This CDR3 is built from 14 residues. The V end was cut by 1 base, the J end by 5 bases, with 11 bases between. Germline CDR1 SGHNT, CDR2 YYREEE (reference sequence). The CDR3 coding sequence is TGTGCCAGCAGCTTGAGGAAGGGAGAAGATACGCAGTATTTT. This gives the protein CASSLRKGEDTQYF.

The chain uses TRBV18 and TRBJ2-7; 8 bases agree with TRBD2. The CDR3 contains 17 residues. CDR1 and CDR2 (germline): KGHSH, LQKENI. V trimming: 1 base; J trimming: 0 bases; junction bases outside the gene matches: 8. CDR3: CASSPRSPSGPSYEQYF. Written as DNA, the CDR3 is TGTGCCAGCTCACCACGTAGCCCTAGCGGGCCCTCCTACGAGCAGTACTTC. The full variable domain, its missing parts supplied by reference TRBV18 and TRBJ2-7, is NAGVMQNPRHLVRRRGQEARLRCSPMKGHSHVYWYRQLPEEGLKFMVYLQKENIIDESGMPKERFSAEFPKEGPSILRIQQVVRGDSAAYFCASSPRSPSGPSYEQYFGPGTRLTVT.

J is TRBJ2-7 and V is TRBV5-4; 7 bases agree with TRBD2. Germline V lookup: CDR1 SGHNT, CDR2 YYREEE (reference sequence). Trimming removed 4 bases from V and 5 bases from J; junction bases left unmatched: 12. This CDR3 is 15 amino acids long. Here the CDR3 DNA reads TGTGCCAGCAGCCCAAACGGGGGAGGGCCGAACGAGCAGTACTTC. Translation: CASSPNGGGPNEQYF.

The chain employs TRBV6-1 and TRBJ1-5, with D hard to call. Deletions cut 8 bases from V and 0 bases from J, with 11 bases between. The CDR3 totals 14 residues. The germline gives CDR1 MNHNS, CDR2 SASEGT. The chain's CDR3 is CASQIWGSNQPQHF. CDR3 sequence (DNA): TGTGCCAGCCAGATTTGGGGTAGCAATCAGCCCCAGCATTTT.

The V call is TRBV11-2, the J call TRBJ2-3; the D call may be TRBD1 or TRBD2 (6 bases each). Germline CDR1 SGHAT, CDR2 FQNNGV. Trimming cost V 1 base and J 0 bases, with 11 bases left between them. This CDR3 spans 16 amino acids. For the CDR3, the DNA is TGTGCCAGCAGCTTAGGTGGCGGGACAAGCACAGATACGCAGTATTTT. It is translated as CASSLGGGTSTDTQYF.

V and J are TRBV28 and TRBJ2-4; D not certain. The CDR3 has 11 amino acids. Trimming pared 5 bases from V and 13 bases from J, leaving 12 bases between. CDR1 is MDHEN and CDR2 is SYDVKM in the germline V gene. The CDR3: CASSRSARQYF. The CDR3, as DNA: TGTGCCAGCAGTCGGAGCGCAAGACAGTACTTC.

This clone appeared once. Other DNA sequences in this specimen translate into the identical CDR3. V and J are TRBV30 and TRBJ2-5; maybe TRBD1 (6 bases). The germline CDR1 and CDR2 sequences are GTSNPN and SVGIG (reference sequence). Trimming removed 1 base at V and 5 bases at J, with 8 bases between. CDR3 length: 12 residues. CDR3 region: CAWSGGRETQYF. CDR3 nucleotide sequence: TGTGCCTGGAGTGGGGGGCGGGAGACCCAGTACTTC.

The chain employs TRBV19 and TRBJ2-2, with TRBD2 matching 8 bases. There are 15 residues in the CDR3. The V and J ends lost 5 bases and 4 bases, in that order; junction bases with no gene match: 6. The germline V gene has CDR1 LNHDA and CDR2 SQIVND (reference sequence). The CDR3 DNA follows: TGTGCCAGTAGTTTCCTAGCGGGTAGCACCGGGGAGCTGTTTTTT. This codes for CASSFLAGSTGELFF.

This clone has only one observation. The V call is TRBV11-2, the J call TRBJ2-3; 7 nucleotides line up with TRBD1. The trim removed 5 bases at V and 5 bases at J, leaving 10 bases unmatched. Germline CDR1 reads SGHAT; CDR2 reads FQNNGV. This CDR3 is 15 amino acids long. CDR3 in amino acids: CASSNGDYRGDTQYF. The CDR3 DNA follows: TGTGCCAGCAGCAACGGAGACTACAGGGGAGATACGCAGTATTTT.

V usage is TRBV28 and J usage is TRBJ2-2, with 9 bases fitting TRBD1. CDR1 is MDHEN, CDR2 SYDVKM, per germline. J was trimmed by 9 bases and V by 11 bases; bases with no gene match: 10. The CDR3 spans 13 residues. CDR3 DNA sequence: TGTGCCGGGAGGGACAGGGAACTACGGGAGCTGTTTTTT. It yields the protein CAGRDRELRELFF.

This chain connects TRBV6-5 to TRBJ2-6; TRBD2 is a possible D gene (6 bases). This CDR3 contains 16 residues. Trimming stripped 2 bases from V and 0 bases from J, with 8 bases between. Looked up from germline, CDR1 is MNHEY and CDR2 is SVGAGI. The CDR3 loop is CASSYGGSSGANVLTF. The DNA for the CDR3 is TGTGCCAGCAGTTACGGGGGGAGCTCTGGGGCCAACGTCCTGACTTTC.

The chain links TRBV5-5 to TRBJ2-3, with TRBD2 matching 8 bases. CDR1 and CDR2 (germline): SGHKS, YYEKEE (reference sequence). The CDR3 extends over 13 amino acids. The V segment lost 0 bases and the J segment 13 bases; nucleotides outside the gene matches: 7. Here the CDR3 DNA reads TGTGCCAGCAGCTTGGTTCCCAGGCGGGAGGAGTATTTT. Protein product: CASSLVPRREEYF.

This clone appeared a single time. The chain uses TRBV30 and TRBJ1-5; a weak D match, TRBD1 (6 bases). The germline CDR1 and CDR2 sequences are GTSNPN and SVGIG (reference sequence). This CDR3 contains 16 residues. Trimming took 0 bases from V and 0 from J, leaving 12 bases between them. CDR3 coding DNA: TGTGCCTGGAGTGTACAGGGCAGGACTAGCAATCAGCCCCAGCATTTT. Translation: CAWSVQGRTSNQPQHF.